Listed below are T cell receptor beta chains from one sample, sequenced in a study of blood T cell repertoires in COVID-19. Clones were sequenced by immunoSEQ multiplex PCR, and TCRdb holds only the in-frame ones, with some missing. The sample lists a few hundred thousand clones, around four fifths occurring once. Sequenced input: peripheral blood. The source is a man in his sixties who had recovered from COVID-19. Each CDR3 is given with its conserved first and last residue. D genes are given only for firm matches. Part of the rows lack a size; the others show once, few, many or a class for expanded clones.

d_call clone_size j_call v_call cdr3_aa cdr3_nt
TRBD2 once TRBJ2-5 TRBV5-1 CASSLVVAGAETQYF TGCGCCAGCAGCTTGGTTGTAGCGGGGGCTGAGACCCAGTACTTC
. . TRBJ1-5 TRBV3-1/TRBV3-2 CASSQSRGSNQPQHF TGTGCCAGCAGCCAAAGCAGGGGTAGCAATCAGCCCCAGCATTTT
TRBD1 . TRBJ1-5 TRBV2 CASRQTGEVDGPQHF TGTGCCAGCAGACAGACAGGGGAGGTTGACGGACCCCAGCATTTT
TRBD2 . TRBJ2-3 TRBV20-1 CSASDASGSVADTQYF TGCAGTGCTAGTGACGCTAGCGGGAGTGTCGCAGATACGCAGTATTTT
. . TRBJ1-6 TRBV6-1 CASSEAPRSYNSPLHF TGTGCCAGCAGTGAAGCTCCGAGGTCCTATAATTCACCCCTCCACTTT
. . TRBJ1-4 TRBV7-9 CASSGEMRNENKLFF TGTGCCAGCAGCGGAGAGATGCGTAATGAAAATAAACTGTTTTTT
TRBD2 . TRBJ2-3 TRBV30 CAWSPRTSGVSNWFTDTQYF TGTGCCTGGAGTCCCAGGACTAGCGGGGTATCCAACTGGTTCACAGATACGCAGTATTTT
. . TRBJ2-4 TRBV6-1 CASSESGAKNIQYF TGTGCCAGCAGTGAATCCGGAGCCAAAAACATTCAGTACTTC
TRBD2 . TRBJ2-7 TRBV5-4 CASSATSANEQYF TGTGCCAGCAGCGCTACTAGCGCCAACGAGCAGTACTTC
. . TRBJ2-7 TRBV6-2/TRBV6-3 CASSSPGQPYEQYF TGTGCCAGCAGTAGCCCTGGACAGCCTTACGAGCAGTACTTC